Following are 9 T cell receptor beta chains from one sample sequenced in a study of blood T cell repertoires in COVID-19. This table comes from immunoSEQ multiplex PCR, and its TCRdb copy is limited to in-frame clones, with some not included. The data show 200,000 to 250,000 clones, 70% to 90% seen once. Material: PBMCs or T cells enriched from blood (not recorded which). The receptors here all came from a woman aged 40 to 50 with acute COVID-19.

The rearrangement uses TRBV5-1 and TRBJ2-2; D perhaps matches TRBD2 (6 bases). CDR1 is SGHRS and CDR2 is YFSETQ in the germline V gene. The CDR3 length is 16 residues. V was cut by 5 bases and J by 11 bases, with 25 bases left in between. DNA of the CDR3: TGCGCCAGCAGTTCTGGAGGGTCCCGGGGTGAGGTCGAGCTGTTTTTT. Its protein is CASSSGGSRGEVELFF. The variable domain in full, with the rest retrieved from reference TRBV5-1 and TRBJ2-2, is KAGVTQTPRYLIKTRGQQVTLSCSPISGHRSVSWYQQTPGQGLQFLFEYFSETQRNKGNFPGRFSGRQFSNSRSEMNVSTLELGDSALYLCASSSGGSRGEVELFFGEGSRLTVL.

Regarding this clone: Germline is not matched at one junction end, which may reflect a read error. The chain joins TRBV5-1 to TRBJ2-1; weak D call: TRBD2 (5 bases). Germline V gene sequence: CDR1 SGHRS, CDR2 YFSETQ. The CDR3 consists of 15 residues. CDR3 sequence: CATSPPGENRNEQFF. For the CDR3, the DNA is TGCGCCACCAGCCCACCCGGGGAGAATCGCAATGAGCAGTTCTTC.

This chain uses TRBV2 with TRBJ2-5; a possible D gene is TRBD1 (5 bases). Germline CDR1 and CDR2: SNHLY and FYNNEI. The CDR3 runs 16 residues. Trimming left V 9 bases short and J 2 bases short, with 22 bases between. CDR3 protein: CASLAPRGTLQETQYF. The CDR3 bases are TGTGCCAGTTTGGCGCCAAGGGGAACGCTTCAAGAGACCCAGTACTTC.

This clone was seen a few times. V usage is TRBV6-5 and J usage is TRBJ1-6, with TRBD1 as a possible D gene (5 bases). Germline V CDR1 and CDR2: MNHEY, SVGAGI. V lost 7 bases to trimming and J lost 5 bases, with 15 bases between them. This CDR3 comprises 15 residues. DNA for the CDR3: TGTGCCAGCATGACTGGACACCTGAATAATTCACCCCTCCACTTT. Its translation is CASMTGHLNNSPLHF.

The V gene is TRBV28, the J gene TRBJ1-1; D unclear. The CDR3 totals 12 residues. V lost 6 bases and J 6 bases, leaving 11 bases between the germline ends. Per the germline V gene, CDR1 is MDHEN and CDR2 is SYDVKM. DNA of the CDR3: TGTGCCAGCAGGGACTCCCGGCCTGAAGCTTTCTTT. Residues: CASRDSRPEAFF.

The rearrangement uses TRBV5-1 and TRBJ2-3; D gene uncertain. Germline lookup yields CDR1 SGHRS and CDR2 YFSETQ. V dropped 4 bases and J dropped 3 bases, with 12 bases sitting between them. There are 14 residues in the CDR3. CDR3 protein: CASSPKAETDTQYF. As DNA, the CDR3 is TGCGCCAGCAGCCCCAAGGCGGAGACAGATACGCAGTATTTT.

The CDR3: CASSVRTGKTGGELFF. The CDR3 nucleotides read TGCGCCAGCAGCGTTAGGACAGGGAAAACTGGCGGGGAGCTGTTTTTT. The chain has TRBV5-1 and TRBJ2-2; 8 positions agree with TRBD1. Germline V CDR1 and CDR2: SGHRS, YFSETQ. The CDR3 consists of 16 residues. V shed 4 bases, J shed 7 bases, and the junction held 12 bases outside the gene matches.

This rearrangement joins TRBV4-1 to TRBJ2-2, with 13 bases that match TRBD2. V lost 0 bases and J lost 4; bases outside the gene matches: 11. Germline V lookup: CDR1 MGHRA, CDR2 YSYEKL. The CDR3 covers 20 residues. For the CDR3, the DNA is TGCGCCAGCAGCCAAGATGCAACCCCTACTAGCGGGAGGGCCACCGGGGAGCTGTTTTTT. This gives the protein CASSQDATPTSGRATGELFF.

The J gene is TRBJ2-1, the V gene TRBV19; unclear D gene. Germline CDR1 reads LNHDA; CDR2 reads SQIVND (reference sequence). CDR3 length: 12 residues. V was shortened by 5 bases and J by 9 bases, with 11 bases between the two germline ends. This chain's CDR3 is CASSPRSGEQFF. CDR3 nucleotides: TGTGCCAGTAGTCCGAGGTCCGGTGAGCAGTTCTTC.